A selection of T cell receptor beta chains follows, all from one sample in a study of cytomegalovirus exposure and HLA in healthy donors. Produced via immunoSEQ multiplex PCR; TCRdb's table is partial and in-frame only. The profile shows roughly 160,000 clones, 75% to 80% of them singletons. The sequenced sample was PBMCs. Source of these receptors: a man in his fifties or sixties in good health and CMV-seropositive. The CDR3 runs from the conserved cysteine through the conserved F or W. The D gene is left open where the match is weak. The size field is filled for only some rows; it gives once, few, many or a size class.

d_call | clone_size | j_call | v_call | cdr3_nt | cdr3_aa
TRBD1 | . | TRBJ1-2 | TRBV7-9 | TGTGCCAGCAGCGCTGGGACAGCGGTAACCTATGGCTACACCTTC | CASSAGTAVTYGYTF
. | . | TRBJ1-5 | TRBV2 | TGTGCCAGCAGGCCCACAGGGTCCGAGATGAATTATAGCAATCAGCCCCAGCATTTT | CASRPTGSEMNYSNQPQHF
. | . | TRBJ1-1 | TRBV9 | TGTGCCAGCAGCCTCCTCGACCGGGGGAACACTGAAGCTTTCTTT | CASSLLDRGNTEAFF
. | . | TRBJ1-5 | TRBV5-6 | TGTGCCAGCAGCTTGAGGCAGACCAGGGAGGACCAGCCCCAGCATTTT | CASSLRQTREDQPQHF
TRBD2 | . | TRBJ2-1 | TRBV6-5 | TGTGCCAGCAGCGCAGCGGGGGCGAGGAATGAGCAGTTCTTC | CASSAAGARNEQFF
TRBD1 | once | TRBJ2-7 | TRBV9 | TGTGCCAGCAGCACCAGACAGGGGGCGGTCTACGAGCAGTACTTC | CASSTRQGAVYEQYF
TRBD1 | once | TRBJ2-3 | TRBV18 | TGTGCCAGCTCATCAGGACAGGGAATGGGCACAGATACGCAGTATTTT | CASSSGQGMGTDTQYF
TRBD1 | . | TRBJ1-5 | TRBV28 | TGTGCCAGCGTCAGGTCCGCGGGACAGGGTCGTCAGCCCCAGCATTTT | CASVRSAGQGRQPQHF
TRBD1 | few | TRBJ2-7 | TRBV9 | TGTGCCAGCAGCCAGGGACAGGGGGACAACTACGAGCAGTACTTC | CASSQGQGDNYEQYF
TRBD1 | once | TRBJ1-1 | TRBV30 | TGTGCCTGGAGTAAGGGACAGGCGAACACTGAAGCTTTCTTT | CAWSKGQANTEAFF
. | few | TRBJ1-1 | TRBV6-5 | TGTGCCAGCAGTGATAGGGGATTGAACACTGAAGCTTTCTTT | CASSDRGLNTEAFF
TRBD2 | . | TRBJ2-5 | TRBV9 | TGTGCCAGCAGCGCCGGACTAGCCCAAGAGACCCAGTACTTC | CASSAGLAQETQYF
. | . | TRBJ1-1 | TRBV19 | TGTGCCAGTAGTATAGGTCGGGAGGGGGCTTTCTTT | CASSIGREGAFF
. | once | TRBJ1-2 | TRBV20-1 | TGCAGTGCTAAGCGTCGATATGGCTACACCTTC | CSAKRRYGYTF
TRBD1 | few | TRBJ1-3 | TRBV7-2 | TGTGCCAGCAGCTTGAGGACAGGGGAGCGTGTAGGAAACACCATATATTTT | CASSLRTGERVGNTIYF
. | . | TRBJ2-7 | TRBV9 | TGTGCCAGCAGCGAACCGACAGGCTACGAGCAGTACTTC | CASSEPTGYEQYF
. | . | TRBJ1-1 | TRBV19 | TGTGCCAGTAGTCCCCTAAGTGAGAACACTGAAGCTTTCTTT | CASSPLSENTEAFF
TRBD1 | . | TRBJ1-5 | TRBV4-1 | TGCGCCAGCAGCCAACAACAGGGGCGAGTCAATCAGCCCCAGCATTTT | CASSQQQGRVNQPQHF
TRBD1 | . | TRBJ2-5 | TRBV5-1 | TGCGCCAGCAGCCCCGCCGGGACAGGGCCTTTGGGGACCCAGTACTTC | CASSPAGTGPLGTQYF
. | once | TRBJ1-2 | TRBV6-5 | TGTGCCAGCAGTTCACAGGACGGGAACTATGGCTACACCTTC | CASSSQDGNYGYTF
TRBD1 | once | TRBJ1-2 | TRBV9 | TGTGCCAGCAGCGGCCCCCACGGGACAGAAAGAAACTATGGCTACACCTTC | CASSGPHGTERNYGYTF
TRBD1 | . | TRBJ2-2 | TRBV5-8 | TGTGCCAGCAGCCCCGGGACAGGTTGGCCCGGGGAGCTGTTTTTT | CASSPGTGWPGELFF
TRBD1 | . | TRBJ1-1 | TRBV9 | TGTGCCAGCAGCGACCCCCCGGGACAGCTCATGAACACTGAAGCTTTCTTT | CASSDPPGQLMNTEAFF
. | . | TRBJ2-1 | TRBV5-8 | TGTGCCAGCAGCTTGGCCGTCCTAACAGGGCAGTTCTTC | CASSLAVLTGQFF
TRBD1 | . | TRBJ1-2 | TRBV7-9 | TGTGCCAGCAGCCTGACAGGGGAAGGCTACACCTTC | CASSLTGEGYTF
TRBD1 | . | TRBJ1-5 | TRBV5-8 | TGTGCCAGCAGCTTGCGTCCGTTAGGGGGCGGAGGACAGCCCCAGCATTTT | CASSLRPLGGGGQPQHF
. | . | TRBJ2-3 | TRBV6-1 | TGTGCCAGCAGTGTCTTTAATCTAGACCCTATTAGCACAGATACGCAGTATTTT | CASSVFNLDPISTDTQYF
TRBD2 | . | TRBJ2-2 | TRBV10-1 | TGCGCCAGCAGTGAGTCGGCTAGCGGGGGGCAAACAGAATTGAACACCGGGGAGCTGTTTTTT | CASSESASGGQTELNTGELFF
. | . | TRBJ1-5 | TRBV4-1 | TGCGCCAGCTCCCAATCGTGGGGGGAGCCCCAGCATTTT | CASSQSWGEPQHF
TRBD1 | . | TRBJ2-7 | TRBV2 | TGTGCCAGCAGACGGACAGGCTTAGCTTCCTACGAGCAGTACTTC | CASRRTGLASYEQYF
TRBD1 | . | TRBJ1-6 | TRBV7-2 | TGTGCCAGCAGCCCGGGATCCGGGACAGGGGCCTCACCCCTCCACTTT | CASSPGSGTGASPLHF
. | . | TRBJ1-2 | TRBV6-1 | TGTGCCAGCAGTATCTCCGCAGGGGATTATGGCTACACCTTC | CASSISAGDYGYTF
TRBD1 | few | TRBJ2-5 | TRBV7-9 | TGTGCCAGCAGCTTAGACAGGGGCCAAGAGACCCAGTACTTC | CASSLDRGQETQYF
TRBD1 | once | TRBJ1-1 | TRBV18 | TGTGCCAGCTCACTCGGACAGGGTCGGGGGACTGAAGCTTTCTTT | CASSLGQGRGTEAFF
TRBD1 | few | TRBJ2-7 | TRBV27 | TGTGCCAGCAGTTTACTCCCGGGACAGGGCTACGAGCAGTACTTC | CASSLLPGQGYEQYF
. | . | TRBJ2-7 | TRBV28 | TGTGCCAGCAGACGACAGGGAGGCTACGAGCAGTACTTC | CASRRQGGYEQYF
. | . | TRBJ2-7 | TRBV4-3 | TGCGCCAGCAGCCAAGATACAGGCTCGAGGGAGCAGTACTTC | CASSQDTGSREQYF
. | few | TRBJ1-4 | TRBV7-2 | TGTGCCAGCAGCTTAGAGACAAGGGAAAAACTGTTTTTT | CASSLETREKLFF
TRBD1 | . | TRBJ2-7 | TRBV5-6 | TGTGCCAGCAGCTATGGGACAGGGGATGACGAGCAGTACTTC | CASSYGTGDDEQYF
. | . | TRBJ2-3 | TRBV27 | TGTGCCAGCAGTTTATCTGCCCTCTCGGCAGATACGCAGTATTTT | CASSLSALSADTQYF